The sequence of this T cell receptor (beta chain) was determined in a study of CD8+ T cells in alopecia areata (dated by TCRdb to 2016 to 2019). Background on the whole study: The treated patients took part in an open-label pilot trial in which moderate-to-severe alopecia areata was treated with oral tofacitinib at 5 to 10 mg twice daily. Scalp tissue and sorted CD4+ and CD8+ peripheral blood T cells from patchy and totalis/universalis alopecia areata patients and from healthy controls were covered by human TCRbeta sequencing. Patients stayed on tofacitinib for 6 to 18 months and then had 6 months of follow-up off drug so that delayed response and recurrence could be assessed. immunoSEQ multiplex PCR using 35 Vbeta forward primers and 13 Jbeta reverse primers was used to amplify TCRbeta CDR3 regions. High-throughput TCRbeta sequencing was used to examine T cell clonal expansion in alopecia areata in both the C3H/HeJ mouse model and human patients. RNA was extracted with the PAXgene miRNA kit for fixed scalp, the miRNeasy kit for PBMCs, and the RNeasy kit for mouse skin. Biopsies were taken from tofacitinib-treated patients at baseline and again at 4 and 24 weeks into treatment, and several of those patients also had a later scalp biopsy. Scalp clonality was compared among normal scalp (n=4), patchy alopecia areata scalp (n=8), and alopecia totalis/universalis scalp (n=8).

From its cysteine to its phenylalanine, the CDR3 spans 14 amino acids. Solely the CDR3 DNA is kept, with 42 bases framed from the first base. The junction shows trimming of 7 bases on V and 2 bases on J, plus 15 bases between the germline ends. CDR1 and CDR2 are drawn from the germline V gene: SNHLY, FYNNEI. The library was produced with the immunoSEQ multiplex PCR assay. RNA was extracted from all samples and reverse transcribed into cDNA as template for TCR sequencing. SuperScript III was used to make first-strand cDNA, primed with a 2:1 mix of oligo-dT and random hexamers. A synthetic immune receptor repertoire was used to assess amplification bias, and residual bias was removed computationally. In the paper's pipeline: Raw reads were preprocessed for error removal, and CDR3 was defined according to IMGT conventions as running from the conserved cysteine to phenylalanine. To get clonality, Shannon entropy was normalized by log2 of the number of productive unique TCRs and the result was subtracted from 1. CD4 or CD8 identity of scalp clones was inferred by cross-referencing scalp TCRbeta sequences with sorted blood CD4 and CD8 repertoires. This immuneACCESS table, as held by TCRdb, lists in-frame sequences with V and J called but not all clones. Of the missing ones, under half trace to an unresolved V gene in checked studies; the others have no known cause. D and trimming were read from the DNA, whereas the V and J calls and clone size are those reported in that table. The sample table contains around 130,000 clones; only one count was recorded for approximately 53% of them. The top ten clones comprise 4.5% of the sample.

As regards this clone: Its antigen is currently not known. Per-base qualities were not stored, and no clone one base away is much larger.

General conclusions and limits of the study: Unlike mouse skin, where gammadelta T cells dominate, normal human skin contains resident alphabeta T cells that get sequenced too, which complicates analysis of the scalp TCR repertoire. Shared TCR sequences between patients were less evident than in mice, which may be partly attributable to HLA diversity in the patient population. Compared with normal scalp, lesional scalp had higher clonality and more expanded CD8+ clones, particularly in alopecia totalis/universalis, a pattern that suggests antigenic drive.

This specimen's time point label, interpreted: baseline before oral tofacitinib. Peripheral blood and lesional scalp punch biopsies were obtained from patients with alopecia areata. PBMCs were isolated by density centrifugation and stained for CD3, CD4 and CD8, and CD4+ and CD8+ T cells were sorted on a FACSAria. This clonotype originated in a human donor with alopecia areata. The sequenced sample was CD4+ T cells sorted from blood, obtained at week 0. The rearranged chain carries TRBV2 and TRBJ2-7; a weak D assignment points to TRBD1 (6 bases agree). At the DNA level, the sequence is TGTGCCAGCACTATAGGGGCAGGGGCCTACGAGCAGTACTTC. The encoded protein is CASTIGAGAYEQYF. Here the CDR3 is joined to the reference TRBV2 and TRBJ2-7 genes, and the full variable domain is: EPEVTQTPSHQVTQMGQEVILRCVPISNHLYFYWYRQILGQKVEFLVSFYNNEISEKSEIFDDQFSVERPDGSNFTLKIRSTKLEDSAMYFCASTIGAGAYEQYFGPGTRLTVT.